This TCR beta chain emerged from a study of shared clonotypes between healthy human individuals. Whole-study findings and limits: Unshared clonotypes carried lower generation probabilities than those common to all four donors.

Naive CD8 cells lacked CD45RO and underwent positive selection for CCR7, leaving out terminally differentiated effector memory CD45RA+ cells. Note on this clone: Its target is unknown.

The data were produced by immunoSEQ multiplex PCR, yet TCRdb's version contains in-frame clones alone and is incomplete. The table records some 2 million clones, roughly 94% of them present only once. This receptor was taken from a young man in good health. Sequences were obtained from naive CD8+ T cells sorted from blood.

The CDR3 sequence: CANPPSGKTPGTPLHF. The CDR3 region has the DNA TGTGCCAACCCACCCTCAGGGAAAACTCCTGGGACACCCCTCCACTTT. The V and J genes are TRBV5-6 and TRBJ1-6, with D possibly matching TRBD1 (5 bases). Germline values: CDR1 SGHDT, CDR2 YYEEEE. The CDR3 sequence is 16 residues long. Trimming removed 9 bases at V and 11 bases at J, with 27 bases between.